The subject of this entry is one TCR beta chain. The antigen remains unidentified. Germline V lookup: CDR1 MDHEN, CDR2 SYDVKM. The CDR3 consists of 16 residues. V was pared by 3 bases and J by 1 base, with 13 bases between. This specimen comes from a study of T cell responses to AZD1222 COVID-19 vaccine. Findings and caveats of the study: Baseline testing showed seropositivity in only six AZD1222 recipients. Spike regions recognized by vaccine-associated CD4 TCRs spanned the protein, led by 160-218 and 743-854. No repertoire was sampled before or during the peak T cell response, only after it. Among the donors, most were white British and more were female, and clonal diversity was possibly underestimated.

The data were produced by immunoSEQ multiplex PCR, yet TCRdb's version contains in-frame clones alone and is incomplete. The sample yields about 120,000 clones, 70% to 90% seen once. Here the sequenced sample was peripheral blood, taken on day 0 of AZD1222 vaccination. This receptor was taken from an adult in good health. The chain carries TRBV28 and TRBJ1-5, with D possibly TRBD1 on 6 matching bases. DNA for the CDR3: TGTGCCAGCAGTTTTCACGGGGGCAGGAGCAATCAGCCCCAGCATTTT. It yields the protein CASSFHGGRSNQPQHF.